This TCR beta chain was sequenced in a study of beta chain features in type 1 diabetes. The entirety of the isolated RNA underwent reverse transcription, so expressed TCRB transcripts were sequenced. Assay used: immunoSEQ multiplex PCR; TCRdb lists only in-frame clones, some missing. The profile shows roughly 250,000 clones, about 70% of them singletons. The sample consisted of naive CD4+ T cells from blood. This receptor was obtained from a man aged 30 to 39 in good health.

CDR3 bases: TGTGCCTGGTCCGGGACTAGCGGCACAGATACGCAGTATTTT. It translates to CAWSGTSGTDTQYF. The chain is built from TRBV30 and TRBJ2-3; 10 nucleotides line up with TRBD2. Germline values: CDR1 GTSNPN, CDR2 SVGIG (reference sequence). This CDR3 spans 14 amino acids. Losses at the gene ends were 5 bases for V and 1 base for J; bases not matched to a gene: 3.